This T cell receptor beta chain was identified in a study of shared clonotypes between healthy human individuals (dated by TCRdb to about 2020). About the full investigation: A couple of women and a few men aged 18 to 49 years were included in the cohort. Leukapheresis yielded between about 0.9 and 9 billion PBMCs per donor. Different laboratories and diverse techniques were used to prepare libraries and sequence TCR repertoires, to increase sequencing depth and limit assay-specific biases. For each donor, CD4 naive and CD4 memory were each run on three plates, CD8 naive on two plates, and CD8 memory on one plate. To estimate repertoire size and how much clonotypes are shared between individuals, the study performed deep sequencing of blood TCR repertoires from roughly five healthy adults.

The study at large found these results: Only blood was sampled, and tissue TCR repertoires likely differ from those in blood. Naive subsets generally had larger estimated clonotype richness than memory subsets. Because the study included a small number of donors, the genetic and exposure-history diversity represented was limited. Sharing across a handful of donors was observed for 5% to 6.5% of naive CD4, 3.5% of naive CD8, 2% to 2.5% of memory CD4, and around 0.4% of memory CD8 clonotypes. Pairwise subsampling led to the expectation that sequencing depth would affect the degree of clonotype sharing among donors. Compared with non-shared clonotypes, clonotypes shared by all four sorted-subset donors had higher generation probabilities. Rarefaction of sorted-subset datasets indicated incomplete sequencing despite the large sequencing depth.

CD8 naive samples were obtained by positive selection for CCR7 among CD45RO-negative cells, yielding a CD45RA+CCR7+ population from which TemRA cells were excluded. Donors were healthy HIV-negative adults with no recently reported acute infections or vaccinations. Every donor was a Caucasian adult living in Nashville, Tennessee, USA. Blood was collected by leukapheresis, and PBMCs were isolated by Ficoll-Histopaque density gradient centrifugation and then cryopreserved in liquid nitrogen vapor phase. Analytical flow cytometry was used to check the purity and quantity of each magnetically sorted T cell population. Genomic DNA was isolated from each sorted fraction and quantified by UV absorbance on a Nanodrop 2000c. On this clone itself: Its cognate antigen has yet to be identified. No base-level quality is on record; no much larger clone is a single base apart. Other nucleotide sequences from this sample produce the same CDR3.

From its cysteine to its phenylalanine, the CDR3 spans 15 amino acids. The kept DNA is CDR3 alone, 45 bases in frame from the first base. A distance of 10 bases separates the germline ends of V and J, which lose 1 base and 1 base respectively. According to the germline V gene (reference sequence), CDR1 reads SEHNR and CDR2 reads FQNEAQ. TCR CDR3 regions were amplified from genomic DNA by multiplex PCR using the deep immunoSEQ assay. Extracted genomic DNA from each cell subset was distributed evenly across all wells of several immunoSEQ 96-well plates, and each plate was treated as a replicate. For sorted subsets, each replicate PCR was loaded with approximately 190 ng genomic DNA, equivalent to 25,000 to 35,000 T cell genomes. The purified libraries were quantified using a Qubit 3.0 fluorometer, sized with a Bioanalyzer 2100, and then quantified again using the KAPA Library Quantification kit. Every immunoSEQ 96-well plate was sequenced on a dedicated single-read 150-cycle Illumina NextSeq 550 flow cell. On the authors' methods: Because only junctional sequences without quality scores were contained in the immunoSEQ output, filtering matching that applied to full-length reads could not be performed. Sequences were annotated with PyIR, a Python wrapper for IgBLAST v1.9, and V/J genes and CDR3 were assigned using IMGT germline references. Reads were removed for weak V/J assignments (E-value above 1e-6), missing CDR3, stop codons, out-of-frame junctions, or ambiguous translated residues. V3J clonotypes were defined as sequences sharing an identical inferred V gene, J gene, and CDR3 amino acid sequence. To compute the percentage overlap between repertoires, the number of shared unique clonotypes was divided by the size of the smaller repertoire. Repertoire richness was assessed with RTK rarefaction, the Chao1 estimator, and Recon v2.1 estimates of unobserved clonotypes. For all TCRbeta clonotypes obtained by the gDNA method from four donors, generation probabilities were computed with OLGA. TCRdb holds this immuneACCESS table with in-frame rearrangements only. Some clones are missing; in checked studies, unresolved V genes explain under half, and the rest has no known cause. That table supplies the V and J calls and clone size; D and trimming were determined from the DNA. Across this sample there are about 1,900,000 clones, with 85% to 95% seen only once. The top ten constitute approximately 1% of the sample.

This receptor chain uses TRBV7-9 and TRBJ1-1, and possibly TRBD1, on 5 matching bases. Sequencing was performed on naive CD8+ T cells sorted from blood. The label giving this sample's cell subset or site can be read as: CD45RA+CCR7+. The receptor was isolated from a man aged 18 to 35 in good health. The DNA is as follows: TGTGCCAGCAGCTTAGTGGGGGAAGGGAACACTGAAGCTTTCTTT. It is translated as CASSLVGEGNTEAFF.